This section outlines one TCR beta chain sequence together with its context. The target antigen is unknown. At one boundary the junction diverges from the germline segment, which might be a read error. CDR1 and CDR2 (germline): SQVTM, ANQGSEA. The CDR3 consists of 14 residues. The record originates from a study of tumor and adjacent non-tumor tissue in lung cancer. The overall study: Samples averaged about 4.17 million productive TCRbeta reads each. Whole-study findings and limits: Tumor repertoires had a smaller top 100 clone share than normal lung.

Three rounds of nested PCR, following a modified ARM-PCR protocol, produced the TCRbeta library. TCRdb recomputed calls from the multiplex PCR reads with MiXCR, one row per CDR3 protein. The table lists some 100,000 distinct CDR3 sequences, less than 75% of them singletons. RNA was extracted from bulk tissue without any cell sorting. This non-tumor lung sample came from over 3 cm beyond the tumor edge. The chain links TRBV29-1 to TRBJ2-3; D tentatively fits TRBD1 or TRBD2 (5 bases each). Sequenced input: distant non-tumor lung tissue. This TCR came from a young man with non-small cell lung cancer. The CDR3 DNA reads TGTAGCGTTGTCGAGACAGCCGTCAGAGATACGAAGTATTTT. Amino acid sequence: CSVVETAVRDTKYF.